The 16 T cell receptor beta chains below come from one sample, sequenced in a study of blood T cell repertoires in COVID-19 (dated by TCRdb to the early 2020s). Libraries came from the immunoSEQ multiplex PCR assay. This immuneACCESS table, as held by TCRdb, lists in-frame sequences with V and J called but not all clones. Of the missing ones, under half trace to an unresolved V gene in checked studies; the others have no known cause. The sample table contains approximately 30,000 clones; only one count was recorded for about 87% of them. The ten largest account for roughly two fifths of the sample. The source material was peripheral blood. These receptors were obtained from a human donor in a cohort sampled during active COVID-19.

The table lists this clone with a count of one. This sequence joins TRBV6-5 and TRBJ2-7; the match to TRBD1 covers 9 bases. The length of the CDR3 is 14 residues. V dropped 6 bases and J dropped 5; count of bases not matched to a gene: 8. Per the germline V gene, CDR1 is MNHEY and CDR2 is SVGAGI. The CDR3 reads CASRTWTGANEQYF. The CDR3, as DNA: TGTGCCAGCAGGACTTGGACAGGGGCCAACGAGCAGTACTTC.

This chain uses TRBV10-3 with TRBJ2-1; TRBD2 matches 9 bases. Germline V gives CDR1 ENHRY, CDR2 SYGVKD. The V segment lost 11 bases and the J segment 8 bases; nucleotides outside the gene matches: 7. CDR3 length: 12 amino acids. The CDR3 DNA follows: TGTGCCTCCATGGGCGGGAGGGATGAGCAGTTCTTC. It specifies CASMGGRDEQFF.

CDR3 sequence: CASTLWAGGEQETQYF. The CDR3 region has the DNA TGTGCCAGCACCCTTTGGGCGGGGGGGGAACAAGAGACCCAGTACTTC. V and J are TRBV7-2 and TRBJ2-5; 9 bases map to TRBD2. V gave up 7 bases and J gave up 2 bases; unmatched junction bases: 11. Germline loops: CDR1 SGHTA, CDR2 FQGNSA. This CDR3 has 16 residues.

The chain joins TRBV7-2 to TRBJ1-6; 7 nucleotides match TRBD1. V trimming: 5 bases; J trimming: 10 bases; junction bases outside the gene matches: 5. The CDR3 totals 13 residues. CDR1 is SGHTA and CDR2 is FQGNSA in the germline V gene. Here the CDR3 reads CASSVTGDSPLHF. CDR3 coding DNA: TGTGCCAGCAGCGTTACAGGGGACTCACCCCTCCACTTT. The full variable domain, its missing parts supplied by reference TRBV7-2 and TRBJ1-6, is GAGVSQSPSNKVTEKGKDVELRCDPISGHTALYWYRQSLGQGLEFLIYFQGNSAPDKSGLPSDRFSAERTGGSVSTLTIQRTQQEDSAVYLCASSVTGDSPLHFGNGTRLTVT.

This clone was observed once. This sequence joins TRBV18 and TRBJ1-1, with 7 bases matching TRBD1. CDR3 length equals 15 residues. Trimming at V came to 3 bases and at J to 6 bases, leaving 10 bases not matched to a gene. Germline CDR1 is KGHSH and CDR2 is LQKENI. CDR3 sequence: CASSPADRWGPEAFF. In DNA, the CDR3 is TGTGCCAGCTCACCGGCGGACAGGTGGGGCCCTGAAGCTTTCTTT. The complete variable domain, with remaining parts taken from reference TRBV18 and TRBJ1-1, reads NAGVMQNPRHLVRRRGQEARLRCSPMKGHSHVYWYRQLPEEGLKFMVYLQKENIIDESGMPKERFSAEFPKEGPSILRIQQVVRGDSAAYFCASSPADRWGPEAFFGQGTRLTVV.

Here the CDR3 reads CASSFAGADSPLHF. For the CDR3, the DNA is TGTGCCAGCAGCTTCGCAGGGGCTGATTCACCCCTCCACTTT. The V gene is TRBV7-2, the J gene TRBJ1-6, with D maybe TRBD1 (6 bases). CDR3 size: 14 residues. Germline CDR1 SGHTA, CDR2 FQGNSA. Trimming shortened V by 3 bases and J by 8 bases, and 11 bases separated the two germline ends.

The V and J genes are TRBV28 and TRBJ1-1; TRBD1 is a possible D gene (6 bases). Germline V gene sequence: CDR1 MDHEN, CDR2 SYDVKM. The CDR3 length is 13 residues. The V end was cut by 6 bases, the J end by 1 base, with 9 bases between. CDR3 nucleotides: TGTGCCAGCAGGGACAGTGCGAACACTGAAGCTTTCTTT. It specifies CASRDSANTEAFF. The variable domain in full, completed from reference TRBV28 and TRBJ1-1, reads DVKVTQSSRYLVKRTGEKVFLECVQDMDHENMFWYRQDPGLGLRLIYFSYDVKMKEKGDIPEGYSVSREKKERFSLILESASTNQTSMYLCASRDSANTEAFFGQGTRLTVV.

CDR3 DNA: TGTGCCAGCAGTTACTCGACAGGGGGCACTGAAGCTTTCTTT. Translation: CASSYSTGGTEAFF. The chain has TRBV6-5 and TRBJ1-1; 9 bases map to TRBD1. The CDR3 extends over 14 amino acids. Germline lookup yields CDR1 MNHEY and CDR2 SVGAGI. With V trimmed by 0 bases and J by 4 bases, 0 bases remained unmatched.

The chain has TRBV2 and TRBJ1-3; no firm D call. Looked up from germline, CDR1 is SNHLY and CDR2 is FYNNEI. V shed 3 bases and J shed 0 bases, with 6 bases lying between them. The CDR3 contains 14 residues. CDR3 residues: CASSDGSSGNTIYF. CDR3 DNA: TGTGCCAGCAGTGATGGGAGCTCTGGAAACACCATATATTTT.

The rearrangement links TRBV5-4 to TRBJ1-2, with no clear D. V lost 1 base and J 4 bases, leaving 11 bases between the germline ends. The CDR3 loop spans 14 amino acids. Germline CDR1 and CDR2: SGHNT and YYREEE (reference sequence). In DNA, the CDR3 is TGTGCCAGCAGCTTGTCTTCCAGTCCCTATGGCTACACCTTC. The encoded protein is CASSLSSSPYGYTF. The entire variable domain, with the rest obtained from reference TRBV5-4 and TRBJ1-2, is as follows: ETGVTQSPTHLIKTRGQQVTLRCSSQSGHNTVSWYQQALGQGPQFIFQYYREEENGRGNFPPRFSGLQFPNYSSELNVNALELDDSALYLCASSLSSSPYGYTFGSGTRLTVV.

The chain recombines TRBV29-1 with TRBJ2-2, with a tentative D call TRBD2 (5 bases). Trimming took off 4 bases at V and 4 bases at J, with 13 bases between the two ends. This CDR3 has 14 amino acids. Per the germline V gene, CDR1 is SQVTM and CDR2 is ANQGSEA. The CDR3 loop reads CSVGEQASTGELFF. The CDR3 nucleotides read TGCAGCGTTGGGGAGCAGGCCAGCACCGGGGAGCTGTTTTTT.

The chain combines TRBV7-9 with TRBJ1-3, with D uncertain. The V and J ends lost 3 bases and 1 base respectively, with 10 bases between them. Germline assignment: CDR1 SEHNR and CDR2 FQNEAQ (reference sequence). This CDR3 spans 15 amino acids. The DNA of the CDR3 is TGTGCCAGCAGCTTTTCCCGACTGTCTGGAAACACCATATATTTT. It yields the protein CASSFSRLSGNTIYF.

Here the CDR3 DNA reads TGTGCCAGCAGCTTAGATCAGACCTACGAGCAGTACTTC. This sequence encodes CASSLDQTYEQYF. The chain uses TRBV7-2 and TRBJ2-7, with D uncertain. Trimming removed 1 base from V and 2 bases from J, with 6 bases in between. Germline V gives CDR1 SGHTA, CDR2 FQGNSA. The CDR3 loop spans 13 amino acids.

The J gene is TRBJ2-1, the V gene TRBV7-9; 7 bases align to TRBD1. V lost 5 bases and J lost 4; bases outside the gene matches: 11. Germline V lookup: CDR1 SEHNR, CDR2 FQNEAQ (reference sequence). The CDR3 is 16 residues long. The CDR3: CASSPDRVPTYNEQFF. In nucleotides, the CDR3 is TGTGCCAGCAGCCCCGACAGGGTCCCCACTTACAATGAGCAGTTCTTC.

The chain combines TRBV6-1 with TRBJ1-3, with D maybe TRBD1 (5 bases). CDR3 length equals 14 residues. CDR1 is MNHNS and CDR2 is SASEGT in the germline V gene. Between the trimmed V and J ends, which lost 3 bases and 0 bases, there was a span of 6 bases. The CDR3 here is CASSETVSGNTIYF. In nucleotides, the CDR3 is TGTGCCAGCAGTGAGACAGTCTCTGGAAACACCATATATTTT.

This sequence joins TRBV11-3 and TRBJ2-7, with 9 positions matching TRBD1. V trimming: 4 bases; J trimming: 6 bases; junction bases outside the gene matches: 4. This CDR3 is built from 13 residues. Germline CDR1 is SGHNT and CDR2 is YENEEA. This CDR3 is CASSWGQGGEQYF. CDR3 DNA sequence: TGTGCCAGCAGCTGGGGACAGGGCGGCGAGCAGTACTTC. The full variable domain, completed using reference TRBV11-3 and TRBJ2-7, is EAGVVQSPRYKIIEKKQPVAFWCNPISGHNTLYWYLQNLGQGPELLIRYENEEAVDDSQLPKDRFSAERLKGVDSTLKIQPAELGDSAVYLCASSWGQGGEQYFGPGTRLTVT.